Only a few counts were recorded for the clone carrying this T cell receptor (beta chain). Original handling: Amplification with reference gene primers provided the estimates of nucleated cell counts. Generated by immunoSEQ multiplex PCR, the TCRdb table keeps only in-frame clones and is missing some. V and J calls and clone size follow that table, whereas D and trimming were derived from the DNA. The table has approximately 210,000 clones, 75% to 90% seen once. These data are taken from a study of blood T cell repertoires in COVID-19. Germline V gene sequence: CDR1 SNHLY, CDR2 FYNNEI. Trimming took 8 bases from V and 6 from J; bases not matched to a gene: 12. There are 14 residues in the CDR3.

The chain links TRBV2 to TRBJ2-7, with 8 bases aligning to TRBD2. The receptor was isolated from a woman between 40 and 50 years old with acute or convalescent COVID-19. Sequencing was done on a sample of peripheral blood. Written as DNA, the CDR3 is TGTGCCAGCCGCGTCTGGGTCGGGAGGGGCGAGCAGTACGTC. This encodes CASRVWVGRGEQYV.